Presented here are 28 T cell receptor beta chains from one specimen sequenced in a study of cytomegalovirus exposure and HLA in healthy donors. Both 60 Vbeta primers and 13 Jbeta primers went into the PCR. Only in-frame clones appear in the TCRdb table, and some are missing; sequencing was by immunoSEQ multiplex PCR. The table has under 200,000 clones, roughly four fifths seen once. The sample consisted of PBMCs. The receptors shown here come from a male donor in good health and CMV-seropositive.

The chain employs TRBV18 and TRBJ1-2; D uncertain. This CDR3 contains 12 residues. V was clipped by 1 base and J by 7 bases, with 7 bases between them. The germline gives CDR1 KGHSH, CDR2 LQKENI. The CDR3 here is CASSPQGGGYTF. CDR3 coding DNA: TGTGCCAGCTCACCACAGGGAGGTGGCTACACCTTC.

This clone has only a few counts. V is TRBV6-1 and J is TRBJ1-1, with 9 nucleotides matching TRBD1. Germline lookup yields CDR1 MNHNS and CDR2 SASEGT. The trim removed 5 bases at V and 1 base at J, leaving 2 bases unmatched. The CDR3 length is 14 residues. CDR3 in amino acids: CASSWDRENTEAFF. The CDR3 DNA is TGTGCCAGCAGTTGGGACAGGGAGAACACTGAAGCTTTCTTT.

The CDR3 region is CASSYRVSGRNTEAFF. The CDR3 DNA sequence: TGTGCCAGCAGCTACAGGGTCTCAGGGAGGAACACTGAAGCTTTCTTT. The J gene is TRBJ1-1, the V gene TRBV13; D may be TRBD1 (6 bases). V was trimmed by 4 bases and J by 1 base, leaving 16 bases between them. The CDR3 is made up of 16 amino acids. The germline CDR1 and CDR2 sequences are PRHDT and FYEKMQ (reference sequence).

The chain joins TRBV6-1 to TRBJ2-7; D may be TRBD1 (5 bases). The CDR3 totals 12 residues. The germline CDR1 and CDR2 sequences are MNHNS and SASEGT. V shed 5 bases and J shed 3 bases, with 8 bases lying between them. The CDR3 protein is CASSSQGYEQYF. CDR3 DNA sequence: TGTGCCAGCAGTTCGCAGGGCTACGAGCAGTACTTC.

The CDR3 nucleotides are TGTGCCAGCAGCCCGACAGGGCTTACCCCCACTATTGGCTACACCTTC. Amino acid sequence: CASSPTGLTPTIGYTF. The chain employs TRBV5-4 and TRBJ1-2, with 7 nucleotides matching TRBD1. Germline V gene data show CDR1 as SGHNT and CDR2 as YYREEE (reference sequence). CDR3 size: 16 residues. V shed 4 bases and J 7 bases; nucleotides not matched to a gene: 16.

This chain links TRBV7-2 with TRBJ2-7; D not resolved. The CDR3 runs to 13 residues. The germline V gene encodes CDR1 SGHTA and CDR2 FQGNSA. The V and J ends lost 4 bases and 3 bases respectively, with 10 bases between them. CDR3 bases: TGTGCCAGCAGCTCCCGTGGCGGCTACGAGCAGTACTTC. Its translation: CASSSRGGYEQYF. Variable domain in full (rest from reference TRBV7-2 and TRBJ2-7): GAGVSQSPSNKVTEKGKDVELRCDPISGHTALYWYRQSLGQGLEFLIYFQGNSAPDKSGLPSDRFSAERTGGSVSTLTIQRTQQEDSAVYLCASSSRGGYEQYFGPGTRLTVT.

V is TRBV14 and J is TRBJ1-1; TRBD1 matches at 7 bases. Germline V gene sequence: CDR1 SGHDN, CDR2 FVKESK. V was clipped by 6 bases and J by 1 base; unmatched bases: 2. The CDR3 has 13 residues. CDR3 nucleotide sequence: TGTGCCAGCAGTACAGGGGCGAACACTGAAGCTTTCTTT. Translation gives CASSTGANTEAFF.

CDR3 residues: CASAELAGAHYEQYF. The CDR3 nucleotides are TGCGCCAGCGCGGAACTAGCGGGGGCACATTACGAGCAGTACTTC. V usage is TRBV5-1 and J usage is TRBJ2-7; 11 bases align to TRBD2. This CDR3 region has 15 residues. CDR1 and CDR2 from the germline V gene are SGHRS and YFSETQ. Unmatched junction bases numbered 10, after V lost 7 bases and J lost 4 bases.

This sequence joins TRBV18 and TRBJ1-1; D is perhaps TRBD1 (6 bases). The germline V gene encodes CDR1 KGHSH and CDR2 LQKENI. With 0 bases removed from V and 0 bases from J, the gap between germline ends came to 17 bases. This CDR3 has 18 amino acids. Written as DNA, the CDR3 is TGTGCCAGCTCACCACCATTTCCAGGGGCGTCTCTGAACACTGAAGCTTTCTTT. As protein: CASSPPFPGASLNTEAFF.

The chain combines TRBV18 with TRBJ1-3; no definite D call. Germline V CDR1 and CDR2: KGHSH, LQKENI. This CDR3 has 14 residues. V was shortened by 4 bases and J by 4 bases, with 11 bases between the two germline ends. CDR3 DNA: TGTGCCAGCTCACGACTCGACGGGGGAAACACCATATATTTT. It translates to CASSRLDGGNTIYF. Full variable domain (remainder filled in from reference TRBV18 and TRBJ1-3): NAGVMQNPRHLVRRRGQEARLRCSPMKGHSHVYWYRQLPEEGLKFMVYLQKENIIDESGMPKERFSAEFPKEGPSILRIQQVVRGDSAAYFCASSRLDGGNTIYFGEGSWLTVV.

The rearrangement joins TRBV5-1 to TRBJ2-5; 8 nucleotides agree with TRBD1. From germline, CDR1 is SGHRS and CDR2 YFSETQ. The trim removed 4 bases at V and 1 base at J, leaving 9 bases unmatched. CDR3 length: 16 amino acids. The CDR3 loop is CASSGGSGQGQETQYF. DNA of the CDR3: TGCGCCAGCAGCGGGGGGAGCGGACAGGGCCAAGAGACCCAGTACTTC.

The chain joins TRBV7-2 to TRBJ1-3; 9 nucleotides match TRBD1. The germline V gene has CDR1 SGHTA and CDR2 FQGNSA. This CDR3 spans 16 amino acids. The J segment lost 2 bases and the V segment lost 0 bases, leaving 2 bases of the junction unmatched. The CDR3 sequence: CASSLAGTGTGNTIYF. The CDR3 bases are TGTGCCAGCAGCTTAGCCGGGACAGGGACTGGAAACACCATATATTTT.

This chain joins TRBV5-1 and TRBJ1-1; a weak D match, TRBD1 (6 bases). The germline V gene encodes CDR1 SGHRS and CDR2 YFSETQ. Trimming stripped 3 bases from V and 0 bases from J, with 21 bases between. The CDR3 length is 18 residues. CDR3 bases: TGCGCCAGCAGCTGGAAAATTTTAAGAGGGGGATTGAACACTGAAGCTTTCTTT. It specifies CASSWKILRGGLNTEAFF.

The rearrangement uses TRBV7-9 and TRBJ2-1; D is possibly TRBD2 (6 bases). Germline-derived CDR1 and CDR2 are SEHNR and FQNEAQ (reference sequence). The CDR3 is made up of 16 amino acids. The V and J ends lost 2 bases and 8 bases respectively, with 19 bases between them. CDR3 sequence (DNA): TGTGCCAGCAGCTTAAATCGACTAGTCACGACCGATGAGCAGTTCTTC. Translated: CASSLNRLVTTDEQFF.

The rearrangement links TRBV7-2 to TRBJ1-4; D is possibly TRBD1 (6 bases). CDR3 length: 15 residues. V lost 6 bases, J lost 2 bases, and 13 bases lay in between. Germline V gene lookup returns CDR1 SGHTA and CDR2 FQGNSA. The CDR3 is CASRTGKETNEKLFF. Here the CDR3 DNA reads TGTGCCAGCAGAACAGGGAAAGAGACTAATGAAAAACTGTTTTTT. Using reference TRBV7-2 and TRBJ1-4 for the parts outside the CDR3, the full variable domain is GAGVSQSPSNKVTEKGKDVELRCDPISGHTALYWYRQSLGQGLEFLIYFQGNSAPDKSGLPSDRFSAERTGGSVSTLTIQRTQQEDSAVYLCASRTGKETNEKLFFGSGTQLSVL.

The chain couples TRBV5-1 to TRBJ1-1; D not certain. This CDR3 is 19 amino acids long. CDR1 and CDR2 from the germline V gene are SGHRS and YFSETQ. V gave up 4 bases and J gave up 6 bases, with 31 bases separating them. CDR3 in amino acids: CASSPSTTLGLTGKAEAFF. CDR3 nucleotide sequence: TGCGCCAGCAGCCCCTCCACAACATTGGGGTTGACCGGGAAAGCTGAAGCTTTCTTT.

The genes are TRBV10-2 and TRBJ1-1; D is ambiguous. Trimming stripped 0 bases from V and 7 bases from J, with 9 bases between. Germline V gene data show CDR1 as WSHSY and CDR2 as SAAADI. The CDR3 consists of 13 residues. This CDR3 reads CASSESEYGEAFF. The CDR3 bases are TGCGCCAGCAGTGAGTCAGAATACGGTGAAGCTTTCTTT.

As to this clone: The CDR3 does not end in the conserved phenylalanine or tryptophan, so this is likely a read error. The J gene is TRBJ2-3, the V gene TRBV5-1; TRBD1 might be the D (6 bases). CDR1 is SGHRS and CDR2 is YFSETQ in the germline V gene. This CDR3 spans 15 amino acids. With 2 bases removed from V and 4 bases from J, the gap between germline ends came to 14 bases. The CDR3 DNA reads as TGCGCCAGCAGCTTAGGTCAGGGGTTCTCAGATACGCAGTATCTT. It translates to CASSLGQGFSDTQYL.

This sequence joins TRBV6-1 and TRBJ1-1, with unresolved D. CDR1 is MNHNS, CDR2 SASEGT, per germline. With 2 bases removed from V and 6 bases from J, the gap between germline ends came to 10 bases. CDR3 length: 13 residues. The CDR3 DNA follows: TGTGCCAGCAGTGAACGGAGGGCCTCTGAAGCTTTCTTT. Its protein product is CASSERRASEAFF.

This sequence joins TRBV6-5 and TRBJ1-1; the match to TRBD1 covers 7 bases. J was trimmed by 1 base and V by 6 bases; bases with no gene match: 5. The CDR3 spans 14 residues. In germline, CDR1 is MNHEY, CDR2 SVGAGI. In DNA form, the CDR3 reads TGTGCCAGCAGCCAAGACAGGGAGAACACTGAAGCTTTCTTT. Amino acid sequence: CASSQDRENTEAFF.

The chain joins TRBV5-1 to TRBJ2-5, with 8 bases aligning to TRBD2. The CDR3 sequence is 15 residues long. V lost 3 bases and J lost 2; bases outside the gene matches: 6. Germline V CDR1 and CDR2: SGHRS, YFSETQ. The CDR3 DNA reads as TGCGCCAGCAGCTCGAGCGGGGGCCCTCAAGAGACCCAGTACTTC. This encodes CASSSSGGPQETQYF.

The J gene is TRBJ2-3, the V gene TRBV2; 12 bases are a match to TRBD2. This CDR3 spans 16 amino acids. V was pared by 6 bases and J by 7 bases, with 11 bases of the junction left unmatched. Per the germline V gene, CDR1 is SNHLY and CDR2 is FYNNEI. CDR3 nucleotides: TGTGCCAGCAGGACCCTGGCTAGCGGGAGGGGGAATACGCAGTATTTT. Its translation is CASRTLASGRGNTQYF. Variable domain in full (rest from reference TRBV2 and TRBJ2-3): EPEVTQTPSHQVTQMGQEVILRCVPISNHLYFYWYRQILGQKVEFLVSFYNNEISEKSEIFDDQFSVERPDGSNFTLKIRSTKLEDSAMYFCASRTLASGRGNTQYFGPGTRLTVL.

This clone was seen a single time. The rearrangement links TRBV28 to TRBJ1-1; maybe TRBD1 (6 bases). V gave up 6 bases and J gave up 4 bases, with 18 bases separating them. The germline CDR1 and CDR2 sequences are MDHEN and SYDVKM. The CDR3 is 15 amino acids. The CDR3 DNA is TGTGCCAGCAGCCCCCCCCAGGGGAGCAGCACTGAAGCTTTCTTT. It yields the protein CASSPPQGSSTEAFF.

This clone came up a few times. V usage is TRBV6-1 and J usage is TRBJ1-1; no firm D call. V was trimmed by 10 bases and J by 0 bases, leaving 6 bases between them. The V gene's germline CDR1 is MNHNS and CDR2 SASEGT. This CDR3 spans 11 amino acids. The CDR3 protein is CATTMNTEAFF. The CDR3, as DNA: TGTGCCACCACAATGAACACTGAAGCTTTCTTT.

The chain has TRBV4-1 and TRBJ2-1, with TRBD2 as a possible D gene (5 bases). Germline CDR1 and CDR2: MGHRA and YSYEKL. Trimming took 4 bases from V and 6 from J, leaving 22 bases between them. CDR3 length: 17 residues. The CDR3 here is CASSPPGSGERLNEQFF. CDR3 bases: TGCGCCAGCAGCCCCCCGGGGAGCGGCGAACGTCTCAATGAGCAGTTCTTC.

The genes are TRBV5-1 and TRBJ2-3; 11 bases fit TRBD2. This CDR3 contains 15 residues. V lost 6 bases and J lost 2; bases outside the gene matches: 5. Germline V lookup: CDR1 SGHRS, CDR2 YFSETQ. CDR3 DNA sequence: TGCGCCAGCACCTCACTAGCGGGGGTCACAGATACGCAGTATTTT. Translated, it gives CASTSLAGVTDTQYF. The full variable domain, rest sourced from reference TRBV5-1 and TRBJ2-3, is KAGVTQTPRYLIKTRGQQVTLSCSPISGHRSVSWYQQTPGQGLQFLFEYFSETQRNKGNFPGRFSGRQFSNSRSEMNVSTLELGDSALYLCASTSLAGVTDTQYFGPGTRLTVL.

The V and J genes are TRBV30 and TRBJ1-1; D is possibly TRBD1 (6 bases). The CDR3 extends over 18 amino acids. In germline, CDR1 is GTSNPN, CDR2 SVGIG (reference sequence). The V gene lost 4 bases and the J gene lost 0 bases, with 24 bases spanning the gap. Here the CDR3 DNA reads TGTGCCTGGACGGGGGGTGATACAGGGCTCCTTATGAACACTGAAGCTTTCTTT. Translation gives CAWTGGDTGLLMNTEAFF.

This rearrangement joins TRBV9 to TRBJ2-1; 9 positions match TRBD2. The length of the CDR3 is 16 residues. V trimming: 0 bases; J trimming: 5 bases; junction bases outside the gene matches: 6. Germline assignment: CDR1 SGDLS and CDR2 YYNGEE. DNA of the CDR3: TGTGCCAGCAGCGTAGGCCCAGCGGGGGGCGACAATGAGCAGTTCTTC. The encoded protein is CASSVGPAGGDNEQFF.